These 23 T cell receptor beta chains originate from one sample sequenced in a study of blood T cell repertoires in COVID-19 (dated by TCRdb to about 2020). The library was produced with the immunoSEQ multiplex PCR assay. The table was pulled from immuneACCESS by TCRdb, which kept in-frame rearrangements only. Such tables lose some clones; where checked, under half of the loss comes from unresolved V genes, and the rest has no known cause. The table for this sample lists some 120,000 clones; around nine tenths of them were counted only once. The ten top clones hold roughly 4.8% of the sample. The source material was peripheral blood. These receptors all come from a man in his sixties with COVID-19, enrolled during active disease.

This rearrangement joins TRBV28 to TRBJ1-4; the D gene is possibly TRBD1 (5 bases). Germline CDR1 MDHEN, CDR2 SYDVKM. The CDR3 sequence is 13 residues long. Trimming removed 3 bases from V and 8 bases from J, with 10 bases in between. CDR3 in DNA: TGTGCCAGCAGTTTGGAGGGGCTCGAAAAACTGTTTTTT. Protein sequence: CASSLEGLEKLFF. Full variable domain (outside the CDR3, taken from reference TRBV28 and TRBJ1-4): DVKVTQSSRYLVKRTGEKVFLECVQDMDHENMFWYRQDPGLGLRLIYFSYDVKMKEKGDIPEGYSVSREKKERFSLILESASTNQTSMYLCASSLEGLEKLFFGSGTQLSVL.

The V call is TRBV18, the J call TRBJ2-1, with TRBD1 identical over 12 bases. V was pared by 6 bases and J by 7 bases, with 13 bases of the junction left unmatched. CDR3 length equals 17 residues. Looked up from germline, CDR1 is KGHSH and CDR2 is LQKENI. This CDR3 reads CASSPGTGGRILNEQFF. Written as DNA, the CDR3 is TGTGCCAGCTCCCCTGGGACAGGGGGCCGGATTTTGAATGAGCAGTTCTTC.

The chain employs TRBV3-1 (or the pseudogene TRBV3-2) and TRBJ2-1, with 13 bases identical to TRBD2. V shed 1 base and J 4 bases; nucleotides not matched to a gene: 4. Germline CDR1 and CDR2: LGHDT and YNNKEL (reference sequence). CDR3 length equals 17 residues. In DNA, the CDR3 is TGTGCCAGCAGCCAAGGTGGACTAGCGGGGGTTTACAATGAGCAGTTCTTC. As protein: CASSQGGLAGVYNEQFF.

This clone was seen only once. V gene TRBV2 combines with J gene TRBJ1-2, with D hard to call. V dropped 4 bases and J dropped 2 bases, with 8 bases sitting between them. Germline V gene data show CDR1 as SNHLY and CDR2 as FYNNEI. CDR3 length: 13 amino acids. The CDR3 region has the DNA TGTGCCAGCAGTGTCGGCGGGAACTATGGCTACACCTTC. This translates into CASSVGGNYGYTF.

The chain has TRBV3-1 (or the pseudogene TRBV3-2) and TRBJ2-5, with D maybe TRBD2 (7 bases). The CDR3 runs to 13 residues. The germline CDR1 and CDR2 sequences are LGHDT and YNNKEL (reference sequence). Deletions cut 4 bases from V and 5 bases from J, with 11 bases between. In DNA form, the CDR3 reads TGTGCCAGCAGCCTACAGGGAGGGGAGACCCAGTACTTC. It is translated as CASSLQGGETQYF.

This sequence joins TRBV24-1 and TRBJ1-5; 8 bases are a match to TRBD1. The germline CDR1 and CDR2 sequences are KGHDR and SFDVKD. This CDR3 has 16 amino acids. V gave up 5 bases and J gave up 2 bases; unmatched junction bases: 7. CDR3 DNA sequence: TGTGCCACCAGTGGTTCACAGGGGGACGGCAATCAGCCCCAGCATTTT. Translated: CATSGSQGDGNQPQHF.

The chain uses TRBV24-1 and TRBJ2-2, with 10 bases fitting TRBD2. CDR1 is KGHDR, CDR2 SFDVKD, per germline. This CDR3 region has 18 residues. Germline trimming cut 4 bases from V and 8 bases from J; bases unmatched to any gene: 15. CDR3 DNA: TGTGCCACCAGTGACCCCAACGCGCTAGCGGGAGTAAGTGGGGAGCTGTTTTTT. It encodes CATSDPNALAGVSGELFF.

The chain recombines TRBV2 with TRBJ2-5, with a tentative D call TRBD2 (7 bases). This CDR3 spans 14 amino acids. Germline CDR1 reads SNHLY; CDR2 reads FYNNEI. With 11 bases removed from V and 1 base from J, the gap between germline ends came to 17 bases. The CDR3 nucleotides are TGTGCCTCCCAGAGGGGGGGCCCCCAAGAGACCCAGTACTTC. The encoded protein is CASQRGGPQETQYF.

The CDR3 bases are TGTGCCAGCAGTTCGTCGGGACAGGGGTTCCTCGACGAGCAGTACTTC. It is translated as CASSSSGQGFLDEQYF. The chain joins TRBV28 to TRBJ2-7, with 10 bases matching TRBD1. V gave up 4 bases and J gave up 5 bases; unmatched junction bases: 11. Germline V gene sequence: CDR1 MDHEN, CDR2 SYDVKM. The CDR3 runs 16 residues.

The chain joins TRBV28 to TRBJ2-4; 8 bases map to TRBD2. V was clipped by 3 bases and J by 8 bases; unmatched bases: 15. Germline lookup yields CDR1 MDHEN and CDR2 SYDVKM. The CDR3 is 17 amino acids. The CDR3 here is CASSLLAGGPAMDIQYF. The CDR3 bases are TGTGCCAGCAGTTTGTTGGCGGGAGGCCCAGCAATGGACATTCAGTACTTC.

This clone has a handful of counts. V gene TRBV19 combines with J gene TRBJ1-1; D is unresolved. The CDR3 contains 14 residues. Trimming cost V 4 bases and J 4 bases, with 13 bases left between them. From germline, CDR1 is LNHDA and CDR2 SQIVND (reference sequence). The CDR3 DNA reads TGTGCCAGTAGTAAAGACGGCGGAACCACTGAAGCTTTCTTT. Translation gives CASSKDGGTTEAFF.

The rearrangement uses TRBV30 and TRBJ2-7; 13 bases fit TRBD2. This CDR3 is built from 16 residues. Germline trimming cut 2 bases from V and 4 bases from J; bases unmatched to any gene: 8. Germline-derived CDR1 and CDR2 are GTSNPN and SVGIG (reference sequence). CDR3 residues: CAWSTEQTSGRYEQYF. The CDR3 DNA reads as TGTGCCTGGAGTACAGAACAGACTAGCGGGAGGTACGAGCAGTACTTC.

This chain uses TRBV11-3 with TRBJ2-1; 7 bases agree with TRBD1. The CDR3 length is 14 residues. Germline V lookup: CDR1 SGHNT, CDR2 YENEEA. The V gene end was trimmed by 5 bases and the J gene end by 8 bases; junction bases not matched to a gene: 9. CDR3 nucleotide sequence: TGTGCCAGCAGCCTGCGACAGGGTAGCGATGAGCAGTTCTTC. This sequence encodes CASSLRQGSDEQFF.

V gene TRBV19 combines with J gene TRBJ2-7, with TRBD2 matching 7 bases. The ends lost 8 bases at V and 5 bases at J; junction bases unmatched: 3. CDR1 LNHDA and CDR2 SQIVND come from the germline V gene (reference sequence). This CDR3 region has 11 residues. CDR3 region: CASGTTDEQYF. CDR3 sequence (DNA): TGTGCCAGTGGGACTACCGACGAGCAGTACTTC.

V gene TRBV4-1 combines with J gene TRBJ1-5; D uncertain. Trimming cost V 3 bases and J 0 bases, with 12 bases left between them. The CDR3 length is 16 residues. Germline V gene lookup returns CDR1 MGHRA and CDR2 YSYEKL. CDR3 in amino acids: CASSQLSGNSNQPQHF. Written as DNA, the CDR3 is TGCGCCAGCAGCCAGCTTTCGGGGAATAGCAATCAGCCCCAGCATTTT.

The chain carries TRBV29-1 and TRBJ2-5; D unresolved. This CDR3 region has 13 residues. Germline loops: CDR1 SQVTM, CDR2 ANQGSEA. V lost 4 bases to trimming and J lost 0 bases, with 9 bases between them. In DNA, the CDR3 is TGCAGCGTTGTCCCAGAAAACCAAGAGACCCAGTACTTC. Translated: CSVVPENQETQYF.

This clone was counted once. The rearrangement joins TRBV1 to TRBJ2-7; the DNA was not compared with TRBD2, the D call given in the table. TRBV1 corresponds to a pseudogene. CDR3 length: 15 residues. This CDR3 reads CTSSQVTSGNYEQYF. In DNA, the CDR3 is TGCACCAGCAGCCAAGTGACTAGCGGCAACTACGAGCAGTACTTC.

The chain uses TRBV3-1 (or the pseudogene TRBV3-2) and TRBJ1-2; unclear D gene. The CDR3 consists of 15 residues. Deletions cut 0 bases from V and 8 bases from J, with 16 bases between. From germline, CDR1 is LGHDT and CDR2 YNNKEL (reference sequence). The CDR3 DNA sequence: TGTGCCAGCAGCCAAGATCGCAGACAAACCGTCGGCTACACCTTC. Its translation is CASSQDRRQTVGYTF.

In its sample, this clone was seen once. This chain joins TRBV6-2 or TRBV6-3 and TRBJ2-3; 12 bases line up with TRBD2. CDR1 and CDR2 (germline): MNHEY, SVGEGT. V dropped 3 bases and J dropped 3; count of bases not matched to a gene: 1. The CDR3 totals 15 residues. The CDR3 nucleotides read TGTGCCAGCAGTTATCTAGCGGGGGGGACAGATACGCAGTATTTT. Translating it yields CASSYLAGGTDTQYF.

This clone turned up a few times. The gene calls are TRBV11-2 and TRBJ1-1; D ambiguous. Between the trimmed V and J ends, which lost 5 bases and 0 bases, there was a span of 13 bases. CDR1 and CDR2 (germline): SGHAT, FQNNGV. The length of the CDR3 is 15 residues. CDR3 residues: CASSPRNVMNTEAFF. CDR3 nucleotides: TGTGCCAGCAGCCCGAGAAATGTAATGAACACTGAAGCTTTCTTT.

The chain joins TRBV6-5 to TRBJ2-7, with TRBD1 identical over 9 bases. Looked up from germline, CDR1 is MNHEY and CDR2 is SVGAGI. V lost 6 bases to trimming and J lost 5 bases; unmatched junction nucleotides: 11. The CDR3 sequence is 15 residues long. The CDR3 is CASSRGTGLFHEQYF. Here the CDR3 DNA reads TGTGCCAGCAGCAGAGGGACAGGGTTATTTCACGAGCAGTACTTC.

The J gene is TRBJ1-5, the V gene TRBV5-6; perhaps TRBD1 as D (5 bases). Trimming left V 1 base short and J 3 bases short, with 11 bases between. The germline CDR1 and CDR2 sequences are SGHDT and YYEEEE. The CDR3 runs 15 residues. The CDR3 loop is CASSLPGEDNQPQHF. Here the CDR3 DNA reads TGTGCCAGCAGCTTGCCGGGGGAGGACAATCAGCCCCAGCATTTT.

The chain uses TRBV5-1 and TRBJ2-3; the match to TRBD2 covers 14 bases. The CDR3 is made up of 16 amino acids. The ends lost 4 bases at V and 6 bases at J; junction bases unmatched: 7. Per germline, CDR1 SGHRS and CDR2 YFSETQ. The CDR3: CASSLGTSGSYDTQYF. CDR3 in DNA: TGCGCCAGCAGCCTTGGGACTAGCGGGAGTTATGATACGCAGTATTTT. The full variable domain, its missing parts supplied by reference TRBV5-1 and TRBJ2-3, is KAGVTQTPRYLIKTRGQQVTLSCSPISGHRSVSWYQQTPGQGLQFLFEYFSETQRNKGNFPGRFSGRQFSNSRSEMNVSTLELGDSALYLCASSLGTSGSYDTQYFGPGTRLTVL.